Below, 16 T cell receptor beta chains from the same sample are listed, as sequenced in a study of CD8+ T cells in alopecia areata. cDNA serving as the sequencing template came from extracted, reverse transcribed RNA. TCRdb's table, derived via immunoSEQ multiplex PCR, lists solely in-frame clones and lacks some. The sample includes about 180,000 clones, around 50% of them seen just once. The sample in question was CD4+ T cells sorted from blood, obtained at week 0. The receptors originated from a human donor with alopecia areata.

The rearrangement uses TRBV30 and TRBJ2-2; 8 bases are a match to TRBD1. CDR3 size: 14 residues. With V trimmed by 4 bases and J by 4 bases, 5 bases remained unmatched. Germline V gives CDR1 GTSNPN, CDR2 SVGIG (reference sequence). CDR3 sequence: CAWKGRGPTGELFF. The DNA for the CDR3 is TGTGCCTGGAAAGGCAGGGGGCCCACCGGGGAGCTGTTTTTT.

Only a few counts were recorded for this clone. Other DNA sequences in this sample translate to the same CDR3. V usage is TRBV29-1 and J usage is TRBJ2-5; the D gene is possibly TRBD1 (5 bases). The V and J ends lost 4 bases and 5 bases respectively, with 11 bases between them. The CDR3 has 12 residues. CDR1 and CDR2 from the germline V gene are SQVTM and ANQGSEA. In DNA form, the CDR3 reads TGCAGCGTTGGCAGGGCAGGGGAGACCCAGTACTTC. This codes for CSVGRAGETQYF.

The J gene is TRBJ1-2, the V gene TRBV7-9; D possibly corresponds to TRBD1 (5 bases). There are 15 residues in the CDR3. The V end lost 6 bases, the J end lost 4 bases, and 18 bases lay between the germline ends. Germline CDR1 is SEHNR and CDR2 is FQNEAQ (reference sequence). CDR3 nucleotides: TGTGCCAGCAGACATGAATCGGGGCACCCCTATGGCTACACCTTC. Protein: CASRHESGHPYGYTF.

The V call is TRBV29-1, the J call TRBJ2-5; no reliable D call. Germline V lookup: CDR1 SQVTM, CDR2 ANQGSEA. V lost 5 bases, J lost 2 bases, and 15 bases lay in between. CDR3 length: 14 residues. The CDR3 spells CSVIPIPRQETQYF. The CDR3 DNA reads TGCAGCGTTATCCCAATCCCGAGACAAGAGACCCAGTACTTC.

This clone occurred a few times. The chain combines TRBV30 with TRBJ1-1; tentative D call: TRBD1 (5 bases). Trimming took 0 bases from V and 11 from J, leaving 16 bases between them. The CDR3 covers 13 residues. Germline lookup yields CDR1 GTSNPN and CDR2 SVGIG (reference sequence). The CDR3 sequence is CAWSVQATRRAFF. The CDR3 coding sequence is TGTGCCTGGAGTGTACAGGCGACAAGGCGCGCTTTCTTT.

Turning to this clone: The same CDR3 is also encoded by other DNA sequences in this sample. V is TRBV7-9 and J is TRBJ1-1; D is undetermined. V gave up 5 bases and J gave up 5 bases, with 9 bases separating them. The CDR3 is made up of 12 amino acids. Germline CDR1 reads SEHNR; CDR2 reads FQNEAQ (reference sequence). The CDR3 loop is CASSLSGTEAFF. DNA for the CDR3: TGTGCCAGCAGCCTATCGGGGACTGAAGCTTTCTTT.

This clone was observed a handful of times. The rearrangement uses TRBV4-1 and TRBJ1-2, with D possibly being TRBD1 (6 bases). V lost 0 bases to trimming and J lost 2 bases, with 10 bases between them. The CDR3 consists of 15 residues. Germline assignment: CDR1 MGHRA and CDR2 YSYEKL. The chain's CDR3 is CASSQDGQGNYGYTF. The DNA of the CDR3 is TGCGCCAGCAGCCAAGATGGGCAGGGGAACTATGGCTACACCTTC.

There are a few counts of this clone. The chain uses TRBV7-7 and TRBJ2-1; TRBD2 aligns across 9 bases. The CDR3 covers 15 residues. The germline V gene has CDR1 SSHAT and CDR2 FNYEAQ (reference sequence). The V segment lost 0 bases and the J segment 7 bases; nucleotides outside the gene matches: 4. Here the CDR3 DNA reads TGTGCCAGCAGCTTAGCGCGGGGGGGCCCAAATGAGCAGTTCTTC. This gives the protein CASSLARGGPNEQFF.

The chain uses TRBV25-1 and TRBJ2-7, with unresolved D. Germline CDR1 is MGHDK and CDR2 is SYGVNS. The CDR3 has 12 residues. The V end was cut by 2 bases, the J end by 4 bases, with 6 bases between. Written as DNA, the CDR3 is TGTGCCAGCAGTGAAGCACCTTACGAGCAGTACTTC. It yields the protein CASSEAPYEQYF.

The chain joins TRBV7-8 to TRBJ1-2; 11 bases fit TRBD1. This CDR3 is built from 15 residues. The V and J ends lost 5 bases and 4 bases, in that order; junction bases with no gene match: 6. Looked up from germline, CDR1 is SGHVS and CDR2 is FQNEAQ. The CDR3 DNA reads as TGTGCCAGCAGCCTAAGGACAGGGGGCGGCTATGGCTACACCTTC. Residues: CASSLRTGGGYGYTF.

This clone showed up just a few times. This sequence joins TRBV7-6 and TRBJ2-4; TRBD1 is a possible D gene (5 bases). The germline V gene encodes CDR1 SGHVS and CDR2 FNYEAQ. This CDR3 has 15 amino acids. Trimming removed 1 base from V and 5 bases from J, with 12 bases in between. This CDR3 is CASSLDSGPQNIQYF. Written as DNA, the CDR3 is TGTGCCAGCAGCTTAGACTCAGGGCCACAAAACATTCAGTACTTC.

The rearrangement links TRBV19 to TRBJ2-1; D is undetermined. Germline CDR1 LNHDA, CDR2 SQIVND (reference sequence). There are 15 residues in the CDR3. V was clipped by 4 bases and J by 3 bases, with 13 bases between them. CDR3 sequence: CASSRALVSYNEQFF. The CDR3 nucleotides are TGTGCCAGTAGTAGGGCGCTGGTTAGCTACAATGAGCAGTTCTTC.

The chain employs TRBV10-3 and TRBJ2-7, with 7 positions matching TRBD1. The CDR3 has 14 amino acids. Germline values: CDR1 ENHRY, CDR2 SYGVKD. The trim removed 8 bases at V and 1 base at J, leaving 8 bases unmatched. The DNA for the CDR3 is TGTGCCATCCAAAGGGACAGAATGTCCTACGAGCAGTACTTC. It codes for CAIQRDRMSYEQYF.

The V and J genes are TRBV29-1 and TRBJ1-2; 7 nucleotides align to TRBD1. CDR1 is SQVTM, CDR2 ANQGSEA, per germline. This CDR3 spans 14 amino acids. V shed 3 bases, J shed 3 bases, and the junction held 7 bases outside the gene matches. The CDR3 sequence is CSVDIRGPDYGYTF. DNA of the CDR3: TGCAGCGTTGATATAAGGGGGCCGGACTATGGCTACACCTTC. The full variable domain, in which reference TRBV29-1 and TRBJ1-2 provide the parts outside the CDR3, is SAVISQKPSRDICQRGTSLTIQCQVDSQVTMMFWYRQQPGQSLTLIATANQGSEATYESGFVIDKFPISRPNLTFSTLTVSNMSPEDSSIYLCSVDIRGPDYGYTFGSGTRLTVV.

The chain joins TRBV9 to TRBJ1-1; D might be TRBD1 (6 bases). CDR3 length: 14 amino acids. Germline lookup yields CDR1 SGDLS and CDR2 YYNGEE. Trimming took 2 bases from V and 3 from J, leaving 11 bases between them. The CDR3: CASSVLQGDTEAFF. Written as DNA, the CDR3 is TGTGCCAGCAGCGTCCTACAGGGAGACACTGAAGCTTTCTTT.

This rearrangement joins TRBV29-1 to TRBJ2-1; 8 bases fit TRBD2. The CDR3 runs to 15 residues. The germline V gene encodes CDR1 SQVTM and CDR2 ANQGSEA. CDR3 in amino acids: CSAQRGTPTYNEQFF. CDR3 DNA: TGCAGTGCACAGCGGGGGACCCCCACCTACAATGAGCAGTTCTTC.